This record covers a single T cell receptor beta chain. Its antigen is not identified. The V end lost 4 bases, the J end lost 6 bases, and 6 bases lay between the germline ends. CDR3 size: 12 residues. The data originate from a study of T-cell memory formation after mild COVID-19. Study conclusions and caveats: SARS-CoV-2 specificity of second-wave clones peaking day 37 was unconfirmed. Most CD4+ clones that shrank were in CM and EM, while CD8+ ones turned up in EMRA. Memory sampled before infection contained some responding clones, suggesting cross-reactive memory joined.

TCRdb reprocessed the 5' RACE reads via MiXCR and lists one record per CDR3 protein. The table records 350,000 to 500,000 distinct CDR3 sequences, 18% of them present only once. The clonotype originates from a man in his late teens or twenties who had mild COVID-19 (a few samples of this study predate the infection). Cell type and time point are not known. Sequenced material: PBMCs or a T cell subset sorted from them (not recorded which). The rearrangement links TRBV12-3 or TRBV12-4 to TRBJ1-4; D uncertain. The CDR3 loop is CASSSSDEKLFF. As DNA, the CDR3 is TGTGCCAGCAGTTCTTCAGATGAAAAACTGTTTTTT.